Presented here are 28 T cell receptor beta chains from one specimen sequenced in a study of cytomegalovirus exposure and HLA in healthy donors. This PCR relied on a set of 60 Vbeta primers and 13 Jbeta primers. Assay used: immunoSEQ multiplex PCR; TCRdb lists only in-frame clones, some missing. The sample includes some 96,000 clones, less than 85% of them seen just once. Sequencing was performed on PBMCs. These TCRs come from a woman aged 55-69 years in good health and CMV-seropositive.

V is TRBV6-6 and J is TRBJ2-2; 9 positions match TRBD1. The CDR3 is made up of 14 amino acids. The junction had 2 bases not matched to a gene; V was cut back by 6 bases and J by 3 bases. Per the germline V gene, CDR1 is MNHNY and CDR2 is SVGAGI (reference sequence). CDR3 sequence: CASRNRGHTGELFF. The CDR3 DNA follows: TGTGCCAGCAGAAACAGGGGGCACACCGGGGAGCTGTTTTTT.

The chain uses TRBV5-1 and TRBJ2-3; 12 positions match TRBD2. CDR1 is SGHRS, CDR2 YFSETQ, per germline. The CDR3 is 16 amino acids. J lost 2 bases, V lost 4 bases, and 5 bases had no gene match. The DNA for the CDR3 is TGCGCCAGCAGCCCAGGACTAGCGGGGTACACAGATACGCAGTATTTT. It specifies CASSPGLAGYTDTQYF.

The chain has TRBV7-9 and TRBJ1-1; tentatively, D is TRBD1 (6 bases). The CDR3 totals 13 residues. The germline V and J ends were trimmed by 2 bases and 10 bases, with 14 bases remaining between them. CDR1 and CDR2 from the germline V gene are SEHNR and FQNEAQ (reference sequence). The CDR3 DNA sequence: TGTGCCAGCAGCTTACCCTCCACAGGGCCAGCTTTCTTT. Its translation is CASSLPSTGPAFF.

V and J are TRBV9 and TRBJ2-2; 14 bases agree with TRBD2. The CDR3 has 20 amino acids. Germline CDR1 SGDLS, CDR2 YYNGEE. J was trimmed by 7 bases and V by 3 bases; bases with no gene match: 17. The CDR3 loop is CASSAGTTGTSGSWGGELFF. The DNA of the CDR3 is TGTGCCAGCAGCGCCGGGACCACCGGGACTAGCGGGAGCTGGGGCGGGGAGCTGTTTTTT.

The chain couples TRBV4-2 to TRBJ2-1, with 9 bases matching TRBD1. Trimming cost V 4 bases and J 2 bases; bases outside gene matches: 3. The CDR3 sequence is 15 residues long. CDR1 LGHNA and CDR2 YNFKEQ come from the germline V gene. The CDR3 here is CASSPGQGTYNEQFF. As DNA, the CDR3 is TGTGCCAGCAGCCCGGGACAGGGAACCTACAATGAGCAGTTCTTC.

This chain joins TRBV9 and TRBJ1-3, with D unclear. This CDR3 is 16 amino acids long. Per the germline V gene, CDR1 is SGDLS and CDR2 is YYNGEE. Trimming stripped 3 bases from V and 2 bases from J, with 15 bases between. Here the CDR3 DNA reads TGTGCCAGCAGCGCAGACTTTCATACGACTGGAAACACCATATATTTT. Translation: CASSADFHTTGNTIYF.

This clone was found many times. The rearrangement links TRBV6-4 to TRBJ2-3; D may be TRBD1 (5 bases). V was shortened by 8 bases and J by 2 bases, with 11 bases between the two germline ends. Germline V gene lookup returns CDR1 MRHNA and CDR2 SNTAGT. The CDR3 is 13 amino acids. CDR3 sequence: CASGSGHTDTQYF. The CDR3 nucleotides read TGTGCCAGCGGGTCAGGGCACACAGATACGCAGTATTTT.

The chain employs TRBV14 and TRBJ2-7, with TRBD1 as a possible D gene (5 bases). Germline V gives CDR1 SGHDN, CDR2 FVKESK. This CDR3 contains 14 residues. Trimming pared 1 base from V and 2 bases from J, leaving 9 bases between. The CDR3 reads CASSQVTGTYEQYF. The CDR3 nucleotides read TGTGCCAGCAGCCAAGTAACAGGAACCTACGAGCAGTACTTC.

The gene calls are TRBV2 and TRBJ1-5; 8 bases map to TRBD1. Germline V gives CDR1 SNHLY, CDR2 FYNNEI. This CDR3 contains 16 residues. V lost 6 bases to trimming and J lost 2 bases; unmatched junction nucleotides: 9. The CDR3 coding sequence is TGTGCCAGCAGAACCAGGGGGCGAGGTGGCAATCAGCCCCAGCATTTT. Translation gives CASRTRGRGGNQPQHF. The full variable domain, rest sourced from reference TRBV2 and TRBJ1-5, is EPEVTQTPSHQVTQMGQEVILRCVPISNHLYFYWYRQILGQKVEFLVSFYNNEISEKSEIFDDQFSVERPDGSNFTLKIRSTKLEDSAMYFCASRTRGRGGNQPQHFGDGTRLSIL.

The chain joins TRBV19 to TRBJ2-7; 11 bases match TRBD2. The CDR3 spans 15 residues. Germline-derived CDR1 and CDR2 are LNHDA and SQIVND (reference sequence). J lost 2 bases, V lost 8 bases, and 8 bases had no gene match. The CDR3 DNA is TGTGCCAGTGCTATAGCGGGAGGGCCGACCTACGAGCAGTACTTC. This encodes CASAIAGGPTYEQYF.

The rearrangement uses TRBV6-5 and TRBJ2-2; 9 nucleotides align to TRBD2. V gave up 6 bases and J gave up 9 bases; unmatched junction bases: 11. The length of the CDR3 is 15 residues. CDR1 and CDR2 from the germline V gene are MNHEY and SVGAGI. CDR3 residues: CASSPSTSGGRELFF. CDR3 DNA: TGTGCCAGCAGCCCCTCGACTAGCGGTGGGAGGGAGCTGTTTTTT.

The chain joins TRBV29-1 to TRBJ2-1, with D uncertain. The V and J ends lost 7 bases and 0 bases respectively, with 10 bases between them. CDR3 length: 13 residues. Germline V gene data show CDR1 as SQVTM and CDR2 as ANQGSEA. CDR3 sequence reads: CSAHSVSYNEQFF. The CDR3 DNA sequence: TGCAGCGCCCACTCGGTCTCCTACAATGAGCAGTTCTTC.

The rearrangement links TRBV5-6 to TRBJ2-1; the match to TRBD2 covers 16 bases. V lost 3 bases to trimming and J lost 14 bases; unmatched junction nucleotides: 11. The CDR3 totals 16 residues. Germline CDR1 and CDR2: SGHDT and YYEEEE. The CDR3 is CASSSSGGLAGGMKFF. CDR3 nucleotides: TGTGCCAGCAGCTCCTCGGGGGGACTAGCGGGAGGGATGAAGTTCTTC.

This clone was detected once. This rearrangement joins TRBV9 to TRBJ1-5, with 7 bases identical to TRBD1. With 1 base clipped from V and 3 bases from J, the junction kept 4 bases outside the gene matches. CDR3 size: 15 residues. Per germline, CDR1 SGDLS and CDR2 YYNGEE. The CDR3 sequence is CASSVTGTANQPQHF. Written as DNA, the CDR3 is TGTGCCAGCAGCGTAACCGGGACAGCCAATCAGCCCCAGCATTTT.

This chain uses TRBV5-6 with TRBJ2-5, with TRBD1 matching over 10 bases. V lost 3 bases, J lost 6 bases, and 8 bases stayed unmatched. The CDR3 has 15 residues. The V gene's germline CDR1 is SGHDT and CDR2 YYEEEE. The CDR3 reads CASSSRDRGRQTQYF. CDR3 DNA: TGTGCCAGCAGCTCCCGGGACAGGGGTCGCCAGACCCAGTACTTC.

On this clone itself: One junction end does not reproduce the germline sequence, and a read error may be involved. The V gene is TRBV7-9, the J gene TRBJ2-3, with 9 nucleotides matching TRBD2. The CDR3 is 18 residues long. Germline V gene sequence: CDR1 SEHNR, CDR2 FQNEAQ (reference sequence). The CDR3 DNA follows: TGTGCCAGCAGACCCGTTAATGGCGGGAGGGAGGGCACCGATACGCAGTATTTT. This gives the protein CASRPVNGGREGTDTQYF.

This clone was picked up a small number of times. The gene calls are TRBV6-5 and TRBJ1-4, with D possibly being TRBD1 (6 bases). Trimming shortened V by 2 bases and J by 1 base, and 11 bases separated the two germline ends. The CDR3 is 16 amino acids. Germline V gene sequence: CDR1 MNHEY, CDR2 SVGAGI. CDR3 nucleotide sequence: TGTGCCAGCAGTTACGGACAGACCGAAACTAATGAAAAACTGTTTTTT. Protein sequence: CASSYGQTETNEKLFF.

The V gene is TRBV27, the J gene TRBJ2-7, with D possibly being TRBD1 (8 bases). Trimming shortened V by 3 bases and J by 6 bases, and 18 bases separated the two germline ends. The CDR3 totals 15 residues. The germline gives CDR1 MNHEY, CDR2 SMNVEV (reference sequence). The CDR3 region is CASSFRGQGGGEQYF. The CDR3 DNA follows: TGTGCCAGCAGTTTTCGCGGACAGGGCGGGGGCGAGCAGTACTTC.

V usage is TRBV5-6 and J usage is TRBJ2-1, with D uncertain. This CDR3 contains 15 residues. CDR1 is SGHDT, CDR2 YYEEEE, per germline. Trimming left V 4 bases short and J 7 bases short, with 18 bases between. DNA of the CDR3: TGTGCCAGCAGCCCAACAAACCGACTCGGAAATGAGCAGTTCTTC. As protein: CASSPTNRLGNEQFF.

The genes are TRBV11-1 and TRBJ2-7; D is possibly TRBD2 (6 bases). The V gene lost 5 bases and the J gene lost 7 bases, with 21 bases spanning the gap. CDR1 and CDR2 (germline): SGHAT, FQDESV (reference sequence). The CDR3 is made up of 15 amino acids. CDR3 in amino acids: CASSPAGTWTSEQYF. The CDR3 bases are TGTGCCAGCAGCCCGGCCGGGACTTGGACCTCTGAGCAGTACTTC.

The chain couples TRBV9 to TRBJ2-7, with TRBD1 matching over 7 bases. This CDR3 contains 13 residues. The germline gives CDR1 SGDLS, CDR2 YYNGEE. Losses at the gene ends were 4 bases for V and 4 bases for J; bases not matched to a gene: 5. The CDR3 region is CASSSGTVYEQYF. The CDR3 DNA reads TGTGCCAGCAGCTCCGGGACAGTATACGAGCAGTACTTC.

In this sample, this clone turned up once. Germline and junction disagree at one end, which may indicate a read error. The genes are TRBV30 and TRBJ2-1, with 14 bases lining up with TRBD2. CDR3 length equals 19 residues. The germline gives CDR1 GTSNPN, CDR2 SVGIG (reference sequence). The CDR3 DNA reads TGTGCCTGGAGTGGGTTGACTAGCGGGAGGGCCTACAACTACAATGGGCAGTTCTTC. Encoded protein: CAWSGLTSGRAYNYNGQFF.

The chain uses TRBV5-1 and TRBJ2-5; 9 bases fit TRBD2. Germline CDR1 is SGHRS and CDR2 is YFSETQ. CDR3 length: 17 amino acids. V dropped 0 bases and J dropped 2; count of bases not matched to a gene: 8. CDR3 region: CASSLALLAGGQETQYF. In DNA form, the CDR3 reads TGCGCCAGCAGCTTGGCCCTACTCGCGGGAGGGCAAGAGACCCAGTACTTC.

This clone was seen a single time. The CDR3 DNA reads TGTGCCAGCAGCGGGCAGGTGCAACCGAGAAATAATTCACCCCTCCACTTT. It codes for CASSGQVQPRNNSPLHF. This chain connects TRBV9 to TRBJ1-6; D unclear. The germline CDR1 and CDR2 sequences are SGDLS and YYNGEE. The CDR3 has 17 residues. The V and J ends lost 3 bases and 5 bases respectively, with 18 bases between them.

The CDR3 DNA follows: TGTGCCCCGGGGGGGAGCACAGATACGCAGTATTTT. It translates to CAPGGSTDTQYF. This chain joins TRBV7-9 and TRBJ2-3, with TRBD2 matching 8 bases. The V gene's germline CDR1 is SEHNR and CDR2 FQNEAQ (reference sequence). The CDR3 is 12 residues long. V shed 11 bases and J 0 bases; nucleotides not matched to a gene: 1.

V usage is TRBV5-5 and J usage is TRBJ2-1; 7 bases align to TRBD1. The V segment lost 4 bases and the J segment 4 bases; nucleotides outside the gene matches: 8. Germline V gene lookup returns CDR1 SGHKS and CDR2 YYEKEE (reference sequence). The CDR3 runs to 15 residues. For the CDR3, the DNA is TGTGCCAGCAGCCACTCCGGGACAGAGTACAATGAGCAGTTCTTC. As protein: CASSHSGTEYNEQFF.

The V gene is TRBV6-1, the J gene TRBJ2-2; D is undetermined. This CDR3 comprises 14 residues. Per germline, CDR1 MNHNS and CDR2 SASEGT. The ends were cut back, 4 bases at V and 3 bases at J, with 9 bases in the middle. The CDR3 DNA sequence: TGTGCCAGCAGTGTAAGCGCCTACACCGGGGAGCTGTTTTTT. This sequence encodes CASSVSAYTGELFF.

CDR3 DNA: TGTGCCAGCAGCTTAGCGTTATCGACAGGGAGGACTGAAGCTTTCTTT. It encodes CASSLALSTGRTEAFF. This chain uses TRBV7-6 with TRBJ1-1; 7 positions agree with TRBD1. The germline CDR1 and CDR2 sequences are SGHVS and FNYEAQ. Trimming removed 0 bases from V and 5 bases from J; junction bases left unmatched: 9. The CDR3 runs 16 residues.